Each of the 27 T cell receptor beta chains below was sequenced from the same sample in a study of T-cell memory formation after mild COVID-19. TCRdb analysed the 5' RACE reads with MiXCR anew, one entry per CDR3 protein. The sample yields around 250,000 distinct CDR3 sequences, 16% seen once. What was sequenced was PBMCs or a T cell subset sorted from them (not recorded which). All receptors come from a man younger than 30 who had mild COVID-19 (a few samples of this study predate the infection). Cell type and time point are not known.

Details on this clonotype: This may come from a read error, since a much larger clone is one base off. The chain couples TRBV2 to TRBJ1-1; D is undetermined. CDR1 is SNHLY and CDR2 is FYNNEI in the germline V gene. The V and J ends lost 5 bases and 0 bases respectively, with 4 bases between them. This CDR3 is 12 amino acids long. CDR3 residues: CASSFMNTEAFF. DNA for the CDR3: TGTGCCAGCAGTTTCATGAACACTGAAGCTTTCTTT. Together with reference TRBV2 and TRBJ1-1, the CDR3 gives the full variable domain: EPEVTQTPSHQVTQMGQEVILRCVPISNHLYFYWYRQILGQKVEFLVSFYNNEISEKSEIFDDQFSVERPDGSNFTLKIRSTKLEDSAMYFCASSFMNTEAFFGQGTRLTVV.

The chain joins TRBV27 to TRBJ1-2, with TRBD1 matching over 9 bases. V trimming: 3 bases; J trimming: 6 bases; junction bases outside the gene matches: 2. Germline CDR1 MNHEY, CDR2 SMNVEV (reference sequence). This CDR3 has 13 amino acids. The CDR3, as DNA: TGTGCCAGCAGTTTTACAGGGGGCCATGGCTACACCTTC. Amino acid sequence: CASSFTGGHGYTF.

This clonotype was recorded a few times. The chain employs TRBV7-2 and TRBJ2-3; D unclear. Trimming left V 5 bases short and J 9 bases short, with 9 bases between. The CDR3 runs to 11 residues. In germline, CDR1 is SGHTA, CDR2 FQGNSA. The CDR3 is CASSPYSTQYF. The CDR3 bases are TGTGCCAGCAGCCCCTACAGCACGCAGTATTTT.

This clonotype was found a few times. This rearrangement joins TRBV5-6 to TRBJ2-1; 16 nucleotides align to TRBD2. Germline CDR1 is SGHDT and CDR2 is YYEEEE. The CDR3 runs to 16 residues. J lost 9 bases, V lost 4 bases, and 7 bases had no gene match. CDR3 DNA: TGTGCCAGCAGCCCGGGACTAGCGGGAGGGCAGGGTGAGCAGTTCTTC. Amino acids: CASSPGLAGGQGEQFF.

The CDR3 DNA sequence: TGTGCCAGCAGGGATCCCAGCGGGACCCAGTACTTC. Amino acids: CASRDPSGTQYF. This sequence joins TRBV6-6 and TRBJ2-5, with a tentative D call TRBD2 (5 bases). The CDR3 has 12 amino acids. The germline gives CDR1 MNHNY, CDR2 SVGAGI (reference sequence). Trimming shortened V by 6 bases and J by 7 bases, and 12 bases separated the two germline ends.

This clonotype occurred a few times. This chain joins TRBV7-2 and TRBJ2-1; D remains ambiguous. Deletions cut 5 bases from V and 0 bases from J, with 8 bases between. The germline V gene encodes CDR1 SGHTA and CDR2 FQGNSA. CDR3 size: 14 residues. As DNA, the CDR3 is TGTGCCAGCAGCACTCTGAGCTCCTACAATGAGCAGTTCTTC. This encodes CASSTLSSYNEQFF.

The chain combines TRBV2 with TRBJ2-7, with D hard to call. Deletions cut 10 bases from V and 0 bases from J, with 22 bases between. Per germline, CDR1 SNHLY and CDR2 FYNNEI. This CDR3 region has 16 residues. CDR3 amino acids: CATNLPLTVSSYEQYF. In DNA form, the CDR3 reads TGTGCCACCAACTTACCATTGACGGTAAGCTCCTACGAGCAGTACTTC.

This chain links TRBV5-1 with TRBJ2-4, with TRBD1 identical over 8 bases. From germline, CDR1 is SGHRS and CDR2 YFSETQ. There are 15 residues in the CDR3. The trim removed 4 bases at V and 10 bases at J, leaving 13 bases unmatched. The chain's CDR3 is CASSPGTGTLGIQYF. The CDR3 DNA follows: TGCGCCAGCAGCCCAGGGACAGGTACTTTGGGGATTCAGTACTTC.

The chain recombines TRBV12-3 or TRBV12-4 with TRBJ2-1; D is unresolved. Trimming cost V 2 bases and J 7 bases, with 3 bases left between them. The CDR3 is 11 residues long. The CDR3 loop reads CASSLMNEQFF. The CDR3 region has the DNA TGTGCCAGCAGTTTAATGAATGAGCAGTTCTTC.

This clonotype was counted only a few times. The rearrangement joins TRBV3-1 to TRBJ1-1; D is perhaps TRBD1 (6 bases). Germline CDR1 is LGHDT and CDR2 is YNNKEL (reference sequence). With 7 bases removed from V and 4 bases from J, the gap between germline ends came to 13 bases. CDR3 size: 13 residues. The CDR3 reads CASKPLRGTEAFF. The DNA of the CDR3 is TGTGCCAGCAAACCACTCAGGGGCACTGAAGCTTTCTTT.

This chain's CDR3 is CASSQTVSYEQYF. For the CDR3, the DNA is TGCGCCAGCAGCCAAACAGTCTCCTACGAGCAGTACTTC. V usage is TRBV4-3 and J usage is TRBJ2-7; D ambiguous. Germline V gene data show CDR1 as LGHNA and CDR2 as YSLEER. This CDR3 has 13 amino acids. Between the trimmed V and J ends, which lost 2 bases and 0 bases, there was a span of 5 bases.

This clonotype was counted many times. The rearrangement uses TRBV12-3 or TRBV12-4 and TRBJ2-1; D not resolved. The CDR3 has 12 amino acids. V lost 10 bases, J lost 9 bases, and 16 bases lay in between. CDR3 nucleotides: TGTGCCACCTTCGATCGGTTTGGTGAGCAGTTCTTC. This translates into CATFDRFGEQFF.

The chain recombines TRBV29-1 with TRBJ2-3, with 7 bases identical to TRBD1. There are 11 residues in the CDR3. V was pared by 7 bases and J by 7 bases, with 5 bases of the junction left unmatched. CDR1 and CDR2 from the germline V gene are SQVTM and ANQGSEA. This CDR3 reads CSAPRGNTQYF. The CDR3 DNA is TGCAGCGCCCCCAGGGGGAATACGCAGTATTTT.

In its sample, this clonotype was seen a few times. The V and J genes are TRBV6-5 and TRBJ2-1; TRBD2 matches 11 bases. This CDR3 contains 15 residues. V was clipped by 4 bases and J by 9 bases; unmatched bases: 8. Germline-derived CDR1 and CDR2 are MNHEY and SVGAGI. The CDR3 bases are TGTGCCAGCAGTTCCAGTAGCGGGGGGGCAATTGAGCAGTTCTTC. Translating gives CASSSSSGGAIEQFF.

The chain uses TRBV6-2 or TRBV6-3 and TRBJ1-1; tentative D call: TRBD1 (6 bases). Looked up from germline, CDR1 is MNHEY and CDR2 is SVGEGT. V lost 4 bases and J 2 bases, leaving 11 bases between the germline ends. The CDR3 spans 14 residues. The CDR3 nucleotides are TGTGCCAGCAGTTCCCGACAGGAAAACACTGAAGCTTTCTTT. Residues: CASSSRQENTEAFF.

In this sample, this clonotype turned up a few times. The V call is TRBV12-3 or TRBV12-4, the J call TRBJ1-2; D unresolved. V dropped 2 bases and J dropped 8 bases, with 9 bases sitting between them. The CDR3 is made up of 12 amino acids. CDR3: CASSLTLEGYTF. The CDR3 DNA sequence: TGTGCCAGCAGTTTAACCCTCGAAGGCTACACCTTC.

The chain has TRBV7-3 and TRBJ2-3, with no clear D. The CDR3 sequence is 13 residues long. V was clipped by 5 bases and J by 2 bases, with 8 bases between them. The V gene's germline CDR1 is SGHTA and CDR2 FQGTGA. CDR3 coding DNA: TGTGCCAGCAGCCCCCGGCTCACAGATACGCAGTATTTT. This gives the protein CASSPRLTDTQYF.

This clonotype was seen only a few times. The CDR3 loop reads CASSQPRQGGHEQYF. CDR3 in DNA: TGTGCCAGCAGCCAGCCGAGACAGGGTGGCCACGAGCAGTACTTC. The gene calls are TRBV14 and TRBJ2-7; 7 nucleotides match TRBD1. Germline V lookup: CDR1 SGHDN, CDR2 FVKESK. CDR3 length: 15 residues. The junction had 10 bases not matched to a gene; V was cut back by 3 bases and J by 5 bases.

The CDR3 spells CASAGDTGELFF. CDR3 nucleotide sequence: TGTGCCAGCGCAGGGGACACCGGGGAGCTGTTTTTT. The V call is TRBV6-1, the J call TRBJ2-2; D is possibly TRBD1 (6 bases). This CDR3 spans 12 amino acids. The V end lost 8 bases, the J end lost 3 bases, and 7 bases lay between the germline ends. Germline-derived CDR1 and CDR2 are MNHNS and SASEGT.

Written as DNA, the CDR3 is TGTGCCAGCAGTTTAACGGGGGCGCGGGGCAATCAGCCCCAGCATTTT. As protein: CASSLTGARGNQPQHF. The V call is TRBV28, the J call TRBJ1-5, with D possibly matching TRBD1 (6 bases). Trimming pared 2 bases from V and 2 bases from J, leaving 13 bases between. Germline CDR1 and CDR2: MDHEN and SYDVKM. The CDR3 extends over 16 amino acids.

V usage is TRBV6-5 and J usage is TRBJ2-4; TRBD1 might be the D (7 bases). Trimming left V 0 bases short and J 1 base short, with 13 bases between. Germline V lookup: CDR1 MNHEY, CDR2 SVGAGI. The CDR3 is 17 amino acids. The CDR3 DNA is TGTGCCAGCAGTTACTCTTTCAGGGGGGAGGCCAAAAACATTCAGTACTTC. Protein: CASSYSFRGEAKNIQYF.

Comment on this clonotype: The junction does not match germline at one end; this may be a read error. The chain couples TRBV24-1 to TRBJ2-2; TRBD1 is a possible D gene (6 bases). This CDR3 region has 16 residues. Per germline, CDR1 KGHDR and CDR2 SFDVKD. Written as DNA, the CDR3 is TGTGCCACCAGTGCGGATACAGGGTTCAACACCGGGGAGATGTTTTTT. It encodes CATSADTGFNTGEMFF.

This clonotype was counted between two and nine times. The V call is TRBV5-1, the J call TRBJ1-1; TRBD1 matches 7 bases. This CDR3 has 17 residues. Germline CDR1 SGHRS, CDR2 YFSETQ. Trimming cost V 4 bases and J 1 base; bases outside gene matches: 13. The CDR3 coding sequence is TGCGCCAGCAGCAGGGGCGGGACAGCTGTCTCGAACACTGAAGCTTTCTTT. Translation gives CASSRGGTAVSNTEAFF.

The chain joins TRBV30 to TRBJ2-1; 12 positions match TRBD2. Germline V gives CDR1 GTSNPN, CDR2 SVGIG (reference sequence). This CDR3 contains 17 residues. Unmatched junction bases numbered 14, after V lost 8 bases and J lost 3 bases. DNA of the CDR3: TGTGCCGGGACGCTAGGACTAGCGGGGAGTTTCTACAATGAGCAGTTCTTC. It codes for CAGTLGLAGSFYNEQFF.

The sample holds a few counts of this clonotype. This rearrangement joins TRBV4-1 to TRBJ2-3; 9 bases agree with TRBD1. Germline CDR1 and CDR2: MGHRA and YSYEKL. J gave up 3 bases and V 3 bases, and 10 bases lay outside the gene matches. The CDR3 has 17 amino acids. DNA for the CDR3: TGCGCCAGCAGCCACGACGCCGGGGACAGGGTAACAGATACGCAGTATTTT. Translating gives CASSHDAGDRVTDTQYF.

This clonotype was detected ten times or more. The rearrangement uses TRBV7-9 and TRBJ2-5; D is undetermined. CDR3 length equals 13 residues. The V end lost 1 base, the J end lost 5 bases, and 8 bases lay between the germline ends. Germline loops: CDR1 SEHNR, CDR2 FQNEAQ (reference sequence). In DNA form, the CDR3 reads TGTGCCAGCAGCTTAGAGGGCAGGGAGACCCAGTACTTC. Its translation is CASSLEGRETQYF.

J is TRBJ2-3 and V is TRBV27, with 7 bases matching TRBD2. The J segment lost 2 bases and the V segment lost 8 bases, leaving 10 bases of the junction unmatched. CDR3 size: 15 residues. Looked up from germline, CDR1 is MNHEY and CDR2 is SMNVEV (reference sequence). CDR3 in DNA: TGTGCCAGCGGCACATGGGGGGGGATCACAGATACGCAGTATTTT. Translated, it gives CASGTWGGITDTQYF.